These 21 T cell receptor beta chains originate from one sample sequenced in a study of T cells in women clearing cervical HPV infection. TCRdb's copy holds only in-frame clones and misses some; the assay was immunoSEQ multiplex PCR. This sample's table reports about 14,000 clones. The source material was blood buffy coat. These receptors all come from a woman between 18 and 70 years old with a cervical HPV16 infection that either progressed to CIN3+ or cleared (not recorded which).

Notes on this clone: The CDR3 goes on 3 residues after the read ends, and that part is filled in from the germline J gene. The chain links TRBV10-3 to TRBJ2-2; the match to TRBD2 covers 14 bases. Germline V gene lookup returns CDR1 ENHRY and CDR2 SYGVKD. The junction had 2 bases not matched to a gene; V was cut back by 0 bases and J by 2 bases. The CDR3 is 18 residues long. Partial CDR3 DNA: TGTGCCATCAGTGAGTCGACTAGCGGGAGGGCCAACACCGGGGAG. It is translated as CAISESTSGRANTGE. The full-length CDR3 reads as CAISESTSGRANTGELFF.

As to this clone: Read coverage stops 3 residues before the CDR3 terminus; the germline J gene supplies the remainder. This sequence joins TRBV20-1 and TRBJ1-4; D call uncertain. The CDR3 totals 14 residues. The germline V gene has CDR1 DFQATT and CDR2 SNEGSKA (reference sequence). The ends were cut back, 0 bases at V and 7 bases at J, with 12 bases in the middle. The sequenced part of the CDR3 DNA is TGCAGTGCTAGAGAGGGCAGGTTAGGTGAAAAA. Protein product: CSAREGRLGEK. The CDR3 in its entirety is CSAREGRLGEKLFF.

To note about this clone: Germline and junction disagree at one end, which may indicate a read error. The read is 3 residues too short to cover the CDR3 end, so that end is filled in from the germline J gene. The rearrangement uses TRBV4-2 and TRBJ2-3; D is unresolved. The length of the CDR3 is 14 residues. Germline assignment: CDR1 LGHNA and CDR2 YNFKEQ. CDR3 bases read: TGCGCCAGCAGCCAAGTAGTTGGCACAGATACG. This sequence encodes CASSQVVGTDT. The CDR3 in full is CASSQVVGTDTQYF.

The CDR3 loop reads CASSLGQETGYTF. The part of the CDR3 DNA that was read is TGTGCCAGCAGCCTAGGACAAGAGACTGGC. V is TRBV7-6 and J is TRBJ1-2; tentatively, D is TRBD1 (5 bases). The read gets to within 3 residues of the CDR3 end, and the germline J gene fills in the rest. This CDR3 region has 13 residues. With 5 bases removed from V and 7 bases from J, the gap between germline ends came to 14 bases. The germline CDR1 and CDR2 sequences are SGHVS and FNYEAQ.

Of note for this clone: Read sequence stops 3 residues before the CDR3 end, and the germline J gene provides the missing end. V and J are TRBV18 and TRBJ1-2, with a tentative D call TRBD1 (5 bases). Germline values: CDR1 KGHSH, CDR2 LQKENI. The CDR3 spans 15 residues. The CDR3 bases that were read are TGTGCCAGCTCACCCGGGACTAGCGGGAATTACGAC. Encoded protein: CASSPGTSGNYD. The whole CDR3 is CASSPGTSGNYDYTF.

Note on this clone: The read ends 3 residues before the CDR3 terminus; that terminus is restored from the germline J gene. The V and J genes are TRBV6-2 or TRBV6-3 and TRBJ2-6; no definite D call. Per germline, CDR1 MNHEY and CDR2 SVGEGT. This CDR3 spans 15 amino acids. V shed 6 bases and J shed 1 base, with 10 bases lying between them. The CDR3 protein is CASSYIGSGANVLTF. Incomplete CDR3 DNA: TGTGCCAGCAGCTACATAGGGTCTGGGGCCAACGTC.

Notes on this clone: The sequence runs out 3 residues before the end of the CDR3; the remainder is reconstructed from the germline J gene. The chain has TRBV20-1 and TRBJ2-1, with unresolved D. The length of the CDR3 is 12 residues. Trimming pared 6 bases from V and 1 base from J, leaving 7 bases between. CDR1 is DFQATT, CDR2 SNEGSKA, per germline (reference sequence). Partial CDR3 DNA: TGCAGTGCACAGCCTTCCTACAATGAG. The encoded protein is CSAQPSYNE. The full CDR3 protein reads CSAQPSYNEQFF.

On this clone itself: The sequenced fragment ends 3 residues before the CDR3 boundary, so the rest is inferred from the germline J gene. The chain is built from TRBV7-9 and TRBJ2-7, with D tentatively TRBD2 (5 bases). Trimming removed 7 bases from V and 3 bases from J, with 10 bases in between. Per the germline V gene, CDR1 is SEHNR and CDR2 is FQNEAQ (reference sequence). The CDR3 has 12 amino acids. The CDR3 DNA, read in part, is TGTGCCAGCACGAGCGGATACTACGAG. Protein product: CASTSGYYE. The entire CDR3 is CASTSGYYEQYF.

As for this clone: The read gets to within 3 residues of the CDR3 end, and the germline J gene fills in the rest. The chain joins TRBV19 to TRBJ2-3; 9 nucleotides line up with TRBD2. The CDR3 loop spans 14 amino acids. Germline V gene lookup returns CDR1 LNHDA and CDR2 SQIVND (reference sequence). The CDR3 protein is CASNPRRGGETQYF. The CDR3 bases that were read are TGTGCCAGTAATCCCCGGCGGGGGGGAGAGACG.

The chain's CDR3 is CASSWTSTDTQYF. The CDR3 bases that were read are TGTGCCAGCAGTTGGACTAGCACAGATACG. This chain joins TRBV6-2 or TRBV6-3 and TRBJ2-3, with D perhaps matching TRBD2 (5 bases). The DNA ends 3 residues before the CDR3 does, and the rest of the CDR3 is filled in from the germline J gene. This CDR3 comprises 13 residues. Germline assignment: CDR1 MNHEY and CDR2 SVGEGT. Between the trimmed V and J ends, which lost 4 bases and 0 bases, there was a span of 5 bases.

On this clone: The read is 3 residues too short to cover the CDR3 end, so that end is filled in from the germline J gene. The chain is built from TRBV2 and TRBJ2-2; tentatively, D is TRBD2 (6 bases). Per germline, CDR1 SNHLY and CDR2 FYNNEI. The V gene lost 7 bases and the J gene lost 6 bases, with 15 bases spanning the gap. The CDR3 extends over 14 amino acids. The DNA read from the CDR3 is TGTGCCAGCATGGGGCCGCGGGGCCCCGGGGAG. The encoded protein is CASMGPRGPGE. The full CDR3 sequence reads CASMGPRGPGELFF.

Turning to this clone: The read is 3 residues too short to cover the CDR3 end, so that end is filled in from the germline J gene. This chain links TRBV20-1 with TRBJ2-5, with D possibly TRBD1 on 6 matching bases. CDR3 length: 14 residues. Germline values: CDR1 DFQATT, CDR2 SNEGSKA (reference sequence). Trimming cost V 4 bases and J 5 bases, with 17 bases left between them. This chain's CDR3 is CSATHREGDETQYF. The sequenced part of the CDR3 DNA is TGCAGTGCTACTCACCGAGAGGGGGACGAGACC.

For this clone: With the read ending 3 residues before the CDR3 end, the germline J gene is used to fill in that end. V is TRBV5-6 and J is TRBJ2-1; D gene ambiguous. CDR3 size: 15 residues. Trimming cost V 1 base and J 3 bases, with 11 bases left between them. Germline values: CDR1 SGHDT, CDR2 YYEEEE. The CDR3 loop is CASSLLHKGYNEQFF. The CDR3 DNA, read in part, is TGTGCCAGCAGCTTGTTACATAAGGGCTACAATGAG.

Comments on this clone: The CDR3 goes on 3 residues after the read ends, and that part is filled in from the germline J gene. The chain combines TRBV5-1 with TRBJ2-3; a possible D gene is TRBD1 (6 bases). The CDR3 is made up of 14 amino acids. Germline V gene data show CDR1 as SGHRS and CDR2 as YFSETQ. Trimming pared 4 bases from V and 3 bases from J, leaving 12 bases between. CDR3 bases read: TGCGCCAGCAGCCCGGGACAATCAACAGATACG. Translated: CASSPGQSTDT. The entire CDR3 protein reads CASSPGQSTDTQYF.

As to this clone: Read coverage stops 3 residues before the CDR3 terminus; the germline J gene supplies the remainder. J is TRBJ2-3 and V is TRBV28; tentative D call: TRBD1 (5 bases). The CDR3 totals 16 residues. In germline, CDR1 is MDHEN, CDR2 SYDVKM. Trimming shortened V by 5 bases and J by 0 bases, and 15 bases separated the two germline ends. CDR3 DNA, as far as it was read: TGTGCCAGCAGTACTGACAGATACCTTAGCACAGATACG. The encoded protein is CASSTDRYLSTDT. The full CDR3 reads CASSTDRYLSTDTQYF.

Concerning this clone: The read ends 3 residues shy of where the CDR3 ends; the end is completed using the germline J gene. The chain is built from TRBV6-1 and TRBJ1-2; D uncertain. CDR3 length equals 14 residues. Germline CDR1 is MNHNS and CDR2 is SASEGT. The covered CDR3 bases are TGTGCCAGCAGTGGACTAGCGGGAGTAGGTGAC. This encodes CASSGLAGVGD. The CDR3, in full, reads CASSGLAGVGDYTF.

Note on this clone: Coverage ceases 3 residues before the CDR3 finishes, and the germline J gene fills in the end. The chain has TRBV28 and TRBJ1-6, with 7 bases identical to TRBD1. Germline V gene data show CDR1 as MDHEN and CDR2 as SYDVKM. The CDR3 is made up of 14 amino acids. The trim removed 4 bases at V and 6 bases at J, leaving 3 bases unmatched. The CDR3 DNA, read in part, is TGTGCCAGCAGTTACAGGGGATCTAATTCACCC. This sequence encodes CASSYRGSNSP. The full CDR3 is CASSYRGSNSPLHF.

On this clone itself: The read terminates 3 residues before the CDR3 end, so the remaining end is supplied by the germline J gene. The chain uses TRBV18 and TRBJ1-1; D unclear. The V gene's germline CDR1 is KGHSH and CDR2 LQKENI. The CDR3 covers 14 residues. CDR3 in amino acids: CASPRIRIRQKAFF. The part of the CDR3 DNA that was read is TGTGCCAGCCCACGGATAAGGATCCGACAAAAA.

Regarding this clone: The sequence runs out 3 residues before the end of the CDR3; the remainder is reconstructed from the germline J gene. The chain recombines TRBV7-2 with TRBJ2-5; a possible D gene is TRBD1 (5 bases). The CDR3 consists of 15 residues. Germline V gene lookup returns CDR1 SGHTA and CDR2 FQGNSA. V lost 1 base and J 5 bases, leaving 14 bases between the germline ends. The CDR3 is CASSLGQGIGETQYF. CDR3 DNA (partial): TGTGCCAGCAGCTTAGGGCAGGGCATAGGCGAGACC.

Concerning this clone: Read coverage stops 3 residues before the CDR3 terminus; the germline J gene supplies the remainder. The J gene is TRBJ1-2, the V gene TRBV7-9, with a tentative D call TRBD1 (5 bases). Germline values: CDR1 SEHNR, CDR2 FQNEAQ (reference sequence). The CDR3 is 14 amino acids. CDR3 loop: CASSQGPVHYDYTF. Incomplete CDR3 DNA: TGTGCCAGCAGCCAGGGCCCCGTACACTACGAC.

Details on this clone: The read terminates 3 residues ahead of where the CDR3 ends, so the germline J gene completes it. The chain combines TRBV7-2 with TRBJ2-4; maybe TRBD1 (6 bases). Germline CDR1 is SGHTA and CDR2 is FQGNSA. The length of the CDR3 is 13 residues. The CDR3 sequence is CASSSQGNYGQYF. The part of the CDR3 DNA that was read is TGTGCCAGCAGCTCACAGGGCAACTATGGT.